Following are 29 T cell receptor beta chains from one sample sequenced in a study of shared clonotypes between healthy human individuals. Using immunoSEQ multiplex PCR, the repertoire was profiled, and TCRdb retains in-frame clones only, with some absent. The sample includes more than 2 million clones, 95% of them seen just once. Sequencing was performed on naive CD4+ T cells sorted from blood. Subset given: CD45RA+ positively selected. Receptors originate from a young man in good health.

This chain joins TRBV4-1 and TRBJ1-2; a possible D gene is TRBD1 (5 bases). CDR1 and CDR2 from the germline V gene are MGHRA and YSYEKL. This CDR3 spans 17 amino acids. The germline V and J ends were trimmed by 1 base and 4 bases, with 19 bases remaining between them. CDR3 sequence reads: CASSQGRDLEVAYGYTF. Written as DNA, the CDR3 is TGCGCCAGCAGCCAAGGCCGGGACCTCGAGGTGGCCTATGGCTACACCTTC.

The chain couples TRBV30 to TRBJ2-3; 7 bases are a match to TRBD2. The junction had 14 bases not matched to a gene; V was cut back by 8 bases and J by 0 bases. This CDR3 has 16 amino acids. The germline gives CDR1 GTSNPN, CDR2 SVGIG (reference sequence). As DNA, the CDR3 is TGTGCCCTGGACGGCGGGCTAGCGGCTAGCACAGATACGCAGTATTTT. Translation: CALDGGLAASTDTQYF.

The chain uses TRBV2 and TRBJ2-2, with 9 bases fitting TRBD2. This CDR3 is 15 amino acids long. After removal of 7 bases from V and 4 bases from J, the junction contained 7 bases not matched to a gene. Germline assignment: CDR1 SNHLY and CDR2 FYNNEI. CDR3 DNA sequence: TGTGCCAGCACCACCGGGACTAGCACCACCGGGGAGCTGTTTTTT. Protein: CASTTGTSTTGELFF.

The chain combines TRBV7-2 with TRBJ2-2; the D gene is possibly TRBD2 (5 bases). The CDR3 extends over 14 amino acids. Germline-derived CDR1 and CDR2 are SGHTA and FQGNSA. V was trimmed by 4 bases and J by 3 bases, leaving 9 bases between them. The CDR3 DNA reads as TGTGCCAGCAGCTCAACCGGGGACACCGGGGAGCTGTTTTTT. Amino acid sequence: CASSSTGDTGELFF.

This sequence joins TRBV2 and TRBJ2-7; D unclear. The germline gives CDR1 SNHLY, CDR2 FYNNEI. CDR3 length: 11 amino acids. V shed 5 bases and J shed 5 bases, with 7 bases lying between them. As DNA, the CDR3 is TGTGCCAGCAGTTTCCACCACGAGCAGTACTTC. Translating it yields CASSFHHEQYF.

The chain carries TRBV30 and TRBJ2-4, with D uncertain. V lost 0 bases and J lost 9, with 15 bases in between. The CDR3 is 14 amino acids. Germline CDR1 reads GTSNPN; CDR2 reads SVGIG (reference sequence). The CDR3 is CAWSVLEPNGIQYF. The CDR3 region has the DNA TGTGCCTGGAGTGTACTTGAACCTAATGGCATTCAGTACTTC.

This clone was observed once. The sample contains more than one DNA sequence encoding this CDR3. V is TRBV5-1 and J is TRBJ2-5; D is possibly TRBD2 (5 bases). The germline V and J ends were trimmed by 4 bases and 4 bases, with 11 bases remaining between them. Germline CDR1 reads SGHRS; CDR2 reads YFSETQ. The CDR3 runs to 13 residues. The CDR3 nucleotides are TGCGCCAGCAGCCTGGGTGAGGGAGAGACCCAGTACTTC. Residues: CASSLGEGETQYF. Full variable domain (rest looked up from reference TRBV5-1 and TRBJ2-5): KAGVTQTPRYLIKTRGQQVTLSCSPISGHRSVSWYQQTPGQGLQFLFEYFSETQRNKGNFPGRFSGRQFSNSRSEMNVSTLELGDSALYLCASSLGEGETQYFGPGTRLLVL.

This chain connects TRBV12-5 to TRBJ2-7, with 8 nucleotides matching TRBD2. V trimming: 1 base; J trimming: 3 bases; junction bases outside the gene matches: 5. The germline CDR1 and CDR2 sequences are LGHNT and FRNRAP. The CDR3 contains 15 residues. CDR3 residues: CASGLEPGLVYEQYF. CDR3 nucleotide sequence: TGTGCTAGTGGTTTGGAACCGGGACTAGTCTACGAGCAGTACTTC.

In nucleotides, the CDR3 is TGTGCCAGTAGTGCGGCAGGGAACAATCAGCCCCAGCATTTT. This sequence encodes CASSAAGNNQPQHF. The genes are TRBV19 and TRBJ1-5; a possible D gene is TRBD1 (5 bases). V was trimmed by 5 bases and J by 3 bases, leaving 11 bases between them. The germline CDR1 and CDR2 sequences are LNHDA and SQIVND (reference sequence). The CDR3 spans 14 residues.

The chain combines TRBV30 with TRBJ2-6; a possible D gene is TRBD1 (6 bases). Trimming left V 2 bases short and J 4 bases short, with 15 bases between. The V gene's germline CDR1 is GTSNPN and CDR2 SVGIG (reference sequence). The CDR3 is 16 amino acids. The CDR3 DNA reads TGTGCCTGGAGTCCACCTAGGGGGACGGGGGCCAACGTCCTGACTTTC. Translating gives CAWSPPRGTGANVLTF.

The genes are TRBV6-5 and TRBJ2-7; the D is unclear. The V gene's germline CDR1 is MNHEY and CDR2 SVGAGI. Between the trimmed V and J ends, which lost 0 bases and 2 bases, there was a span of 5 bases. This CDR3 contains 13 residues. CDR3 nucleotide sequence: TGTGCCAGCAGTTACTCCGCGCCCTACGAGCAGTACTTC. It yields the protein CASSYSAPYEQYF.

This chain's CDR3 is CAWRKRAGNTIYF. The CDR3 DNA sequence: TGTGCCTGGAGAAAGAGGGCGGGAAACACCATATATTTT. The J gene is TRBJ1-3, the V gene TRBV30; no clear D. This CDR3 comprises 13 residues. In germline, CDR1 is GTSNPN, CDR2 SVGIG (reference sequence). V shed 3 bases and J shed 4 bases, with 10 bases lying between them. The full variable domain, with the rest looked up from reference TRBV30 and TRBJ1-3, is SQTIHQWPATLVQPVGSPLSLECTVEGTSNPNLYWYRQAAGRGLQLLFYSVGIGQISSEVPQNLSASRPQDRQFILSSKKLLLSDSGFYLCAWRKRAGNTIYFGEGSWLTVV.

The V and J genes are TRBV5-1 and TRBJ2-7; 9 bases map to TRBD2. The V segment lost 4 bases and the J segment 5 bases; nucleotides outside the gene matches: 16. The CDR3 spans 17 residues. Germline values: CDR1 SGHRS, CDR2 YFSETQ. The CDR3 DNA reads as TGCGCCAGCAGCACAGGGACTAGCTATTGGGATCCGGACGAGCAGTACTTC. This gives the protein CASSTGTSYWDPDEQYF.

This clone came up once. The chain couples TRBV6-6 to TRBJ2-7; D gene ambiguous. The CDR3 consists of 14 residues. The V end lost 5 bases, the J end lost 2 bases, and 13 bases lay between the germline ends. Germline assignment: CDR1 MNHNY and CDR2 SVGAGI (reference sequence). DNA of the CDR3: TGTGCCAGCAGTCCCCGGGTCCTACCCTACGAGCAGTACTTC. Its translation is CASSPRVLPYEQYF.

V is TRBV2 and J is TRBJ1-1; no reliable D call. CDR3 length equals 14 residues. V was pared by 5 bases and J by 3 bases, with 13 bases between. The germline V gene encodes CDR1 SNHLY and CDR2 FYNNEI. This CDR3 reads CASSPTRPDTEAFF. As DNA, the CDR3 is TGTGCCAGCAGTCCCACCCGTCCGGACACTGAAGCTTTCTTT.

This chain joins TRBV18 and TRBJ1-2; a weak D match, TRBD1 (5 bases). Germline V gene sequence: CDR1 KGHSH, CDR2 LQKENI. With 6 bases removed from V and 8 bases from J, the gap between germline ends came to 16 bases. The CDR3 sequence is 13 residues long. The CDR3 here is CASSGRSREGYTF. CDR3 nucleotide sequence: TGTGCCAGCTCGGGACGGAGCCGGGAAGGCTACACCTTC.

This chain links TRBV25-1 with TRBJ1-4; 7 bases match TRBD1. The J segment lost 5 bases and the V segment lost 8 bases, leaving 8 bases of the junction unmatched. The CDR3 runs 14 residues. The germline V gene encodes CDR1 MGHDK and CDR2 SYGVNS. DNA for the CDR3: TGTGCCAGCGCGGGGGCCAGGGGGAATGAAAAACTGTTTTTT. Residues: CASAGARGNEKLFF.

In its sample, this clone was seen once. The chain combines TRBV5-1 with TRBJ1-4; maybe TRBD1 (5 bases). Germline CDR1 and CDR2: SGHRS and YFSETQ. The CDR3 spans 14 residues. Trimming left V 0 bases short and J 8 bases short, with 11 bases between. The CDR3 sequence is CASSLVGVEEKLFF. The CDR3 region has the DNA TGCGCCAGCAGCTTGGTAGGGGTGGAGGAAAAACTGTTTTTT. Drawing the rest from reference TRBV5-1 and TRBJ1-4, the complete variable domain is KAGVTQTPRYLIKTRGQQVTLSCSPISGHRSVSWYQQTPGQGLQFLFEYFSETQRNKGNFPGRFSGRQFSNSRSEMNVSTLELGDSALYLCASSLVGVEEKLFFGSGTQLSVL.

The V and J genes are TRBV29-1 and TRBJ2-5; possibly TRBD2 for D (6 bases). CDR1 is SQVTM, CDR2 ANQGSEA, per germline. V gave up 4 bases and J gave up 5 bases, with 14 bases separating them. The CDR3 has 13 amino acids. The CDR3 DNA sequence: TGCAGCGTTGCCAAAGGGGCGGGGGAGACCCAGTACTTC. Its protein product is CSVAKGAGETQYF.

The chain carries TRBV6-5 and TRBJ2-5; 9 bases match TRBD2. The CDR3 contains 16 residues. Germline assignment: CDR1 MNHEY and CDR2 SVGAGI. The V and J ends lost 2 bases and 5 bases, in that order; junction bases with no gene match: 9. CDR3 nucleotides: TGTGCCAGCAGTTACCGGGCTAGCGGGAATAGGGAGACCCAGTACTTC. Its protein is CASSYRASGNRETQYF.

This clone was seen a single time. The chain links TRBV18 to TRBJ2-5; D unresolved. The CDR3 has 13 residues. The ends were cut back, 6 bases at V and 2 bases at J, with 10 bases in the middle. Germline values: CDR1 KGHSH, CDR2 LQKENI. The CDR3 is CASSTRRQETQYF. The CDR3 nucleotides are TGTGCCAGCTCCACACGGCGGCAAGAGACCCAGTACTTC.

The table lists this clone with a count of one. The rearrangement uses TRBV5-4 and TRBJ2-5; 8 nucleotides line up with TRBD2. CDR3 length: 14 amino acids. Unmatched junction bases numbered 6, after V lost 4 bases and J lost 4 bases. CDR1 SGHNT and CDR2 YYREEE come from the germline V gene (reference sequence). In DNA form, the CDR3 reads TGTGCCAGCAGCGTCCTAGCGGGTGGAGAGACCCAGTACTTC. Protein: CASSVLAGGETQYF.

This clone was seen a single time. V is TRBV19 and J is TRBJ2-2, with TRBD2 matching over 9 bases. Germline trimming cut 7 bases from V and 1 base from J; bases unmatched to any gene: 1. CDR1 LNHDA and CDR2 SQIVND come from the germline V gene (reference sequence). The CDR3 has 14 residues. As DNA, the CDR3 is TGTGCCAGTATTAGCGGGAGGAACACCGGGGAGCTGTTTTTT. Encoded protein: CASISGRNTGELFF.

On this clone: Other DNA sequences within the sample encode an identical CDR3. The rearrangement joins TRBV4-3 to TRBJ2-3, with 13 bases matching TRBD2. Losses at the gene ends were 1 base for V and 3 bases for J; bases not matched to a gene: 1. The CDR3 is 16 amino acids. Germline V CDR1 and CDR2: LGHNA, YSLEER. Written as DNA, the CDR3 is TGCGCCAGCAGCCAAGGGGGACTAGCGGGAACAGATACGCAGTATTTT. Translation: CASSQGGLAGTDTQYF.

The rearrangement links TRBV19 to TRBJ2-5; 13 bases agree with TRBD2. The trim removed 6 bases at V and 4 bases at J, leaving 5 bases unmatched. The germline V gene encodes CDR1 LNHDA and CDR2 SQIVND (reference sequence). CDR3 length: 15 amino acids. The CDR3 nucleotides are TGTGCCAGTAGCAAGGGACTAGCGGGAACAGAGACCCAGTACTTC. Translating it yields CASSKGLAGTETQYF.

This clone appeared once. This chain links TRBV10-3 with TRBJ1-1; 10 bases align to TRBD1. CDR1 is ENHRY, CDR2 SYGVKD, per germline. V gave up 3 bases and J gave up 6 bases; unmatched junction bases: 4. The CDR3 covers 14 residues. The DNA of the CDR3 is TGTGCCATCAGTGATAAGACAGGGGGCGCTGAAGCTTTCTTT. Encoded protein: CAISDKTGGAEAFF.

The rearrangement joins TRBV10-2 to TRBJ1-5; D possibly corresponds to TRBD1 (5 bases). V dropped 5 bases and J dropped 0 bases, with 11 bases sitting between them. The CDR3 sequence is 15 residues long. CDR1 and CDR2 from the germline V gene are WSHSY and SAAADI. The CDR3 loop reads CASSRDGVSNQPQHF. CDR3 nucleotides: TGCGCCAGCAGTCGGGACGGGGTTAGCAATCAGCCCCAGCATTTT.

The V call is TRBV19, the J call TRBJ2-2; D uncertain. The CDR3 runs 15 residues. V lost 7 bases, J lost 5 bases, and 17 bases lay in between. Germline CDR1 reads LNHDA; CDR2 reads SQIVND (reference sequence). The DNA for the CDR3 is TGTGCCAGTACCATAACAGAGCTTGGAACCGGGGAGCTGTTTTTT. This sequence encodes CASTITELGTGELFF.

CDR3 sequence: CASSLRQGRDRVGVPEAFF. Here the CDR3 DNA reads TGTGCCAGCAGCTTACGACAGGGGAGGGACAGAGTGGGTGTTCCTGAAGCTTTCTTT. This chain uses TRBV7-9 with TRBJ1-1, with 8 bases matching TRBD1. Germline loops: CDR1 SEHNR, CDR2 FQNEAQ (reference sequence). V lost 2 bases, J lost 6 bases, and 20 bases stayed unmatched. The CDR3 runs to 19 residues.